This T cell receptor (beta chain) was sequenced during a study of OX40 agonist ivuxolimab in advanced cancers. Repertoires were generated with immunoSEQ multiplex PCR, while TCRdb's copy carries only in-frame clones and drops some. The table records 14,000 to 15,000 clones, under 95% of them present only once. Of note for this clone: Its antigen is as yet unknown.

Exclusion applied to patients with autoimmune disease history or systemic immunosuppression. CDR1 and CDR2 (germline): SGDLS, YYNGEE. CDR3 length: 17 residues. Trimming took 2 bases from V and 5 from J, leaving 22 bases between them. Findings and limits, study-wide: At doses 0.1 to 3.0 mg/kg, CD4+ and CD8+ clones expanded. On average, a greater number of expanded clones characterised CD8+ T cells relative to CD4+. It was also the case that some nonresponders had low normalized T-cell clonal expansion.

The material was CD4+ or CD8+ T cells sorted from blood, obtained in a trial of the OX40 agonist ivuxolimab. The TCR originated in an adult with an advanced solid tumor such as melanoma, head and neck, liver or kidney cancer. V usage is TRBV9 and J usage is TRBJ1-2, with a weak D call TRBD1 (6 bases). This chain's CDR3 is CASSVGTYIGDKYGYTF. In DNA form, the CDR3 reads TGTGCCAGCAGCGTCGGGACATATATTGGGGACAAATATGGCTACACCTTC.